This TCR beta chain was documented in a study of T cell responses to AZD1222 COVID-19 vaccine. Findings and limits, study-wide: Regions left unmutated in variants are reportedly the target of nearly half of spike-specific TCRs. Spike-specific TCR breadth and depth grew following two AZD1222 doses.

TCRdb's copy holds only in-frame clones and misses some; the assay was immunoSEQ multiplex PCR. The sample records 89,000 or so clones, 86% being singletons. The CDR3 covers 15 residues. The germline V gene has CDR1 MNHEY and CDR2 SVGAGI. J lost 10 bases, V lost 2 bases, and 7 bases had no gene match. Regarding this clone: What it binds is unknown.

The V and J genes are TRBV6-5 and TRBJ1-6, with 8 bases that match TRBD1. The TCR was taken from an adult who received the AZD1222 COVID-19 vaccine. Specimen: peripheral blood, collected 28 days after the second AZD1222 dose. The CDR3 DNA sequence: TGTGCCAGCAGTTACGAGACAGGGGACTTATCACCCCTCCACTTT. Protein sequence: CASSYETGDLSPLHF.